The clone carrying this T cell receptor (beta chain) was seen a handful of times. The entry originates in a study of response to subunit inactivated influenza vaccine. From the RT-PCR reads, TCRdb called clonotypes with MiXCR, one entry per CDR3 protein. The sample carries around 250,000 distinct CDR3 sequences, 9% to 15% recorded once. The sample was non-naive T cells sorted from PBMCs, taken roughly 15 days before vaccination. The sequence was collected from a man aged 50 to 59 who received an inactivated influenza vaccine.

The CDR3, as DNA: TGTGCCAGCAGTCCCATAGGGAGGACTACCGAACTAGCCAAAAACATTCAGTACTTC. It is translated as CASSPIGRTTELAKNIQYF. The rearrangement joins TRBV11-1 to TRBJ2-4; possible D gene TRBD2, 6 bases. CDR1 SGHAT and CDR2 FQDESV come from the germline V gene (reference sequence). The CDR3 length is 19 residues. Trimming left V 6 bases short and J 0 bases short, with 24 bases between.